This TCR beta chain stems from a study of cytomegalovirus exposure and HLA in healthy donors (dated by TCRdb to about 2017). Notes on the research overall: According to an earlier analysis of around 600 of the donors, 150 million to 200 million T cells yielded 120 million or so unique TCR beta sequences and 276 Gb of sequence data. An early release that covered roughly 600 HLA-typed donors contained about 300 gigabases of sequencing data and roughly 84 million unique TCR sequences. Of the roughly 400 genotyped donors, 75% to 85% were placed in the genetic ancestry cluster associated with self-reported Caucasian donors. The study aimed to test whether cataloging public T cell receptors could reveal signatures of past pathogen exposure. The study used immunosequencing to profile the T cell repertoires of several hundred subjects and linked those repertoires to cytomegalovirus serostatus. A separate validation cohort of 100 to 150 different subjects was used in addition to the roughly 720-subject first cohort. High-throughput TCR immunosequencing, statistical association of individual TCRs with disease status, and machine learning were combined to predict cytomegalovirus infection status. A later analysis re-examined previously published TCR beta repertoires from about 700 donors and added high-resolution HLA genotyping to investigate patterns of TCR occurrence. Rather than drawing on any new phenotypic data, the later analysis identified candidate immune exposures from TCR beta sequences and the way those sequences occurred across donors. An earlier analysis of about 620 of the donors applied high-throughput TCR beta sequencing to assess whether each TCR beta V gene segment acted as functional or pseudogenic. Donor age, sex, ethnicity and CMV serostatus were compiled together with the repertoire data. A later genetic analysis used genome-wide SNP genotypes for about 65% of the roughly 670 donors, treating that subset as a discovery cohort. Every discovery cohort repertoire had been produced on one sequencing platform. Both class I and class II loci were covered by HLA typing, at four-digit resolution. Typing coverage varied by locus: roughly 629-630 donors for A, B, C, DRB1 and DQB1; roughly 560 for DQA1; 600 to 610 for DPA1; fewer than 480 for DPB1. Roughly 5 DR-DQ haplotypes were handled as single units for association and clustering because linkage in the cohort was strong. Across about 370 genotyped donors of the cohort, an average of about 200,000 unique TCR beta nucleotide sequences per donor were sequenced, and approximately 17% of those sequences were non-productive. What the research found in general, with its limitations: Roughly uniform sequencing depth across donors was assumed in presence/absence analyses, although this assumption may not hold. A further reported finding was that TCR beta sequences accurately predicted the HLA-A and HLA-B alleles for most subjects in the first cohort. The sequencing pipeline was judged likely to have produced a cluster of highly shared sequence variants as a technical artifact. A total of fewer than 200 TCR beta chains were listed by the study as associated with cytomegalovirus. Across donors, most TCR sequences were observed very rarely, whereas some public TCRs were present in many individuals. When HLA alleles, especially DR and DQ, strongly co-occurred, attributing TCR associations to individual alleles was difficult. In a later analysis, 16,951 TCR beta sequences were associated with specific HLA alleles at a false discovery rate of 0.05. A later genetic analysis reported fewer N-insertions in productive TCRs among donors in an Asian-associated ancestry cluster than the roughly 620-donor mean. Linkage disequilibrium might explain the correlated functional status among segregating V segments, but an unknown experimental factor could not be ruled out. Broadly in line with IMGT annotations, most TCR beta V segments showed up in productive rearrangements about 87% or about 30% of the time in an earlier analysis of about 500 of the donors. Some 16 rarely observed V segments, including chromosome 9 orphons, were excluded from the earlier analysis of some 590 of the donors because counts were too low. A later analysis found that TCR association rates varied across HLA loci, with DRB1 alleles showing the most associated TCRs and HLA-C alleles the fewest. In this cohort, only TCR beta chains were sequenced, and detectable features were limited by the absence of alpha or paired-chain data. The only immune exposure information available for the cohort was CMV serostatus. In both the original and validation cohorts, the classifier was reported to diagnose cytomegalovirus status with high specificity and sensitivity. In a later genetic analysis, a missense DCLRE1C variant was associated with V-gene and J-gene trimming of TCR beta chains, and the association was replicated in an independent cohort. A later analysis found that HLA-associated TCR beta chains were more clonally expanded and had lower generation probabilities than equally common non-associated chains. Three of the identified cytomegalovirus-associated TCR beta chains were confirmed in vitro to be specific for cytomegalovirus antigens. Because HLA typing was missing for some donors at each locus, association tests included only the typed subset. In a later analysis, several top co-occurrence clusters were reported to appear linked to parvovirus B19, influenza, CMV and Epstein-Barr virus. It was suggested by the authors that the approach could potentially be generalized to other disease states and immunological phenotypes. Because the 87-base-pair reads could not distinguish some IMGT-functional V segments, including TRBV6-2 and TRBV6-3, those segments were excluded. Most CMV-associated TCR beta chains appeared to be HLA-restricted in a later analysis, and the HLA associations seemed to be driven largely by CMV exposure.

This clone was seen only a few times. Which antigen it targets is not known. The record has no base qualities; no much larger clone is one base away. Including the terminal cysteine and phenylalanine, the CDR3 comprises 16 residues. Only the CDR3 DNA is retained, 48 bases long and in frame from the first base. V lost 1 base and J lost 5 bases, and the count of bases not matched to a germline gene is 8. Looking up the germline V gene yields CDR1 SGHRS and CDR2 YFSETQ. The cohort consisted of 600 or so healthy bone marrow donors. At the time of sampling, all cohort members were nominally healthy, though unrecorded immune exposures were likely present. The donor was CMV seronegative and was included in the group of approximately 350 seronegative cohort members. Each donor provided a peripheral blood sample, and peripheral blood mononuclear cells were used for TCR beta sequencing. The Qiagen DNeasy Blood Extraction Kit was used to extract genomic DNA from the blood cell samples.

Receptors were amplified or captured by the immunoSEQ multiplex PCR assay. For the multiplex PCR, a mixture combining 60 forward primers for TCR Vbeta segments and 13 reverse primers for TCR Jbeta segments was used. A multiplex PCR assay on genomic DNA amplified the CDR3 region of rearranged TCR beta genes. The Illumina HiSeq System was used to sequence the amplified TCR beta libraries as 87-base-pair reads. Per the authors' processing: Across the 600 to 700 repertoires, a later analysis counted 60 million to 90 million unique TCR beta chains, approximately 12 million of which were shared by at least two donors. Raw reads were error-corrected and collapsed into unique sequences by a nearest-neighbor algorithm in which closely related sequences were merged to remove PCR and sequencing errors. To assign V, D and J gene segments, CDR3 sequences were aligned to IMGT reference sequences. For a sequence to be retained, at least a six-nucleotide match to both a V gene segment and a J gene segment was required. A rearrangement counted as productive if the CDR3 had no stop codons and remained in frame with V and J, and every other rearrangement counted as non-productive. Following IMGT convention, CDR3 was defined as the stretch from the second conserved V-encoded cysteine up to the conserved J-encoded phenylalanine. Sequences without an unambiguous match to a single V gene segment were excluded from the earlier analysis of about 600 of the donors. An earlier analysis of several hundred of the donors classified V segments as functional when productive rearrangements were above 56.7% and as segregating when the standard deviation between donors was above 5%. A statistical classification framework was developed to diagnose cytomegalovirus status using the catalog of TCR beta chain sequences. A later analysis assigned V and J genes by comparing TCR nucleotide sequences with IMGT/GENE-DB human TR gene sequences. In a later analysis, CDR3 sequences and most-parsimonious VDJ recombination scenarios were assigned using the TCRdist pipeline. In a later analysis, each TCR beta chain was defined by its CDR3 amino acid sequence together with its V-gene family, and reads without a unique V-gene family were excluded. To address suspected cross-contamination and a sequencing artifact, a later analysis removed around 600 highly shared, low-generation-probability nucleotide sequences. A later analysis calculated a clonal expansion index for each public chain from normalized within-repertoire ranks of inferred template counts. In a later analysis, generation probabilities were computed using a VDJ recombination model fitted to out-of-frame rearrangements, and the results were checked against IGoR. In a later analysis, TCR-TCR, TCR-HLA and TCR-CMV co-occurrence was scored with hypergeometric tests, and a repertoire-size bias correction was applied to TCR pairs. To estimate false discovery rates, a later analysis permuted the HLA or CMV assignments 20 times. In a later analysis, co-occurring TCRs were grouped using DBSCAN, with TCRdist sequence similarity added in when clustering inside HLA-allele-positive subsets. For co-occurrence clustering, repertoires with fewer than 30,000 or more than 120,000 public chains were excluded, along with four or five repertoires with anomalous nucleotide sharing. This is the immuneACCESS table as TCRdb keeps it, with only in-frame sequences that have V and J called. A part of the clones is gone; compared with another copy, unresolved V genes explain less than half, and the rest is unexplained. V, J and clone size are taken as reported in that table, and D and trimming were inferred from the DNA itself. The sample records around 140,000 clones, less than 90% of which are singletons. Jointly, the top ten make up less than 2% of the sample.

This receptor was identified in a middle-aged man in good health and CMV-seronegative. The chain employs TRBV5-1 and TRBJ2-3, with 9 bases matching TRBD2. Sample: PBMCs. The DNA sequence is TGCGCCAGCAGCTTGCTGGCGGGAGGGCTAGGAGATACGCAGTATTTT. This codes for CASSLLAGGLGDTQYF.